The sequence of this T cell receptor beta chain was determined in a study of blood T cell repertoires in COVID-19. Study-wide background: Samples of COVID-19 (acute and convalescent) were obtained from the United States, Italy and Spain. Sources were T cells, B-cell-depleted T cells, or PBMCs; the material itself was cDNA or gDNA.

Per the study methods: Quantification of nucleated cells was approximated via reference gene primer amplification. Assay used: immunoSEQ multiplex PCR; TCRdb lists only in-frame clones, some missing. Clone size and V and J calls were adopted from that table, with D and trimming inferred from the DNA. The sample lists around 300,000 clones, around 88% seen once, with 1.5% to 2% in the top ten. A Seattle source enrolled patients during active infection and followed them longitudinally. Germline V CDR1 and CDR2: ENHRY, SYGVKD. V was pared by 3 bases and J by 3 bases, with 9 bases between. The CDR3 has 13 residues. To note about this clone: Within the sample, other DNA sequences also encode this same CDR3.

The sequenced sample was peripheral blood. The source is a woman aged 25 to 39 with COVID-19, enrolled during active disease. J is TRBJ2-7 and V is TRBV10-3, with D perhaps TRBD1 (5 bases). The CDR3 nucleotides read TGTGCCATCAGTGAAGGCCAGGGCTACGAGCAGTACTTC. Its translation: CAISEGQGYEQYF.